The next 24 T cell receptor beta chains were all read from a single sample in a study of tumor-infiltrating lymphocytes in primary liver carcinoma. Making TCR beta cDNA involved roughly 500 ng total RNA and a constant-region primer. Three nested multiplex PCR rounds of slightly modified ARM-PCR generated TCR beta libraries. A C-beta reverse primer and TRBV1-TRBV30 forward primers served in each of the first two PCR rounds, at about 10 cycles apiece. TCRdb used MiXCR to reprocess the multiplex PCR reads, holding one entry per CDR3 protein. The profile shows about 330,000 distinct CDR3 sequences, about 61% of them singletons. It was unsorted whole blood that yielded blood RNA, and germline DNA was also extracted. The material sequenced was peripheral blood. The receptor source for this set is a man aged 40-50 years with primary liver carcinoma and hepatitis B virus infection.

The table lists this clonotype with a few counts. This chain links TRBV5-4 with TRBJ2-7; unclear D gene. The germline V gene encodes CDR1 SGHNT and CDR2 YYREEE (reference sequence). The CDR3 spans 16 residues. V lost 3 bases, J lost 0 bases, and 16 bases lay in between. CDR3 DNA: TGTGCCAGCAGCTCGGGTGGTCCAGTAGACTCCTACGAGCAGTACTTC. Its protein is CASSSGGPVDSYEQYF.

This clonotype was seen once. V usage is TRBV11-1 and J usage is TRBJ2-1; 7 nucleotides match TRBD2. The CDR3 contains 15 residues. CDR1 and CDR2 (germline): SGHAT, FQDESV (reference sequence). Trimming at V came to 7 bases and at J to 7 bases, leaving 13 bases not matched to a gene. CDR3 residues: CASTSASGKTNEQFF. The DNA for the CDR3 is TGTGCCAGCACCTCAGCTAGCGGAAAGACAAATGAGCAGTTCTTC.

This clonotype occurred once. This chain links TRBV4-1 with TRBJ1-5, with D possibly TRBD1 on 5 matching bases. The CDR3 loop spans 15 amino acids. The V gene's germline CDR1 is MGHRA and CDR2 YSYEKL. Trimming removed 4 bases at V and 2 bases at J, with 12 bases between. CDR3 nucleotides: TGCGCCAGCAGCCGGGAGGGGTATTGCAATCAGCCCCAGCATTTT. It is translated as CASSREGYCNQPQHF.

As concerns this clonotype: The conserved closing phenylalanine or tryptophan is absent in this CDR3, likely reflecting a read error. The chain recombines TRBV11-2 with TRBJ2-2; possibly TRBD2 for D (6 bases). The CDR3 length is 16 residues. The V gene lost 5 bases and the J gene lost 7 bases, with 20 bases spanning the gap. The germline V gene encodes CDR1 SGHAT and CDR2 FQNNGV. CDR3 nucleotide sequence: TGTGCCAGCAGCACCCTGGGACTGGATCGTTACGGGGAGCTGTTTCTT. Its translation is CASSTLGLDRYGELFL.

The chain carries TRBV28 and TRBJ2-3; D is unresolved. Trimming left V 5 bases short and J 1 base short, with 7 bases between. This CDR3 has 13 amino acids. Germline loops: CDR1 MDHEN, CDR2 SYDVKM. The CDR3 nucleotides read TGTGCCAGCAGTGGAAGCGGCACAGATACGCAGTATTTT. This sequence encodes CASSGSGTDTQYF.

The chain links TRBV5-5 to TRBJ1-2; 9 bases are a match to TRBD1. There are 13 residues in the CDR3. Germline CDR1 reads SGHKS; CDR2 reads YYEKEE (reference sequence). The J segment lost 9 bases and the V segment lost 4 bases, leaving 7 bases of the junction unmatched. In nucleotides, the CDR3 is TGTGCCAGCAGCCGGGACAGGGTCATTAGCTACACCTTC. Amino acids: CASSRDRVISYTF.

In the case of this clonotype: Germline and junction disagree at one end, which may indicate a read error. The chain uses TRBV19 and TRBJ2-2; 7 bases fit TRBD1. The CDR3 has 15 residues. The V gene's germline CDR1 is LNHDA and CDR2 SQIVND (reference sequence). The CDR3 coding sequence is TGTGCCAGTATTAAGGGGACAGTGAACACCGGGGAGCTGTCTTTT. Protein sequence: CASIKGTVNTGELSF. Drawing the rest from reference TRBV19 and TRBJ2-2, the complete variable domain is DGGITQSPKYLFRKEGQNVTLSCEQNLNHDAMYWYRQDPGQGLRLIYYSQIVNDFQKGDIAEGYSVSREKKESFPLTVTSAQKNPTAFYLCASIKGTVNTGELSFGEGSRLTVL.

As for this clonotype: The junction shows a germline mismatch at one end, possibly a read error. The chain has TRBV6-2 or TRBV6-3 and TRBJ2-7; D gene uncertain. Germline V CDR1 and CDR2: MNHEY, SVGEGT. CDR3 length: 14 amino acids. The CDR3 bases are TGTACCAGCAATTACTCGAGACAATGCTACGAGCAGTACTTC. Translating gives CTSNYSRQCYEQYF.

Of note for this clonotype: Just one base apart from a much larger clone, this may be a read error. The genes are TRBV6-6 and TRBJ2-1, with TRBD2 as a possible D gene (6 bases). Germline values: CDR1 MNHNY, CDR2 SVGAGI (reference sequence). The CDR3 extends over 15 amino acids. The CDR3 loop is CASSYLNPSANGQFF. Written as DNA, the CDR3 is TGTGCCAGCAGTTATCTAAACCCTAGCGCCAATGGGCAGTTCTTC.

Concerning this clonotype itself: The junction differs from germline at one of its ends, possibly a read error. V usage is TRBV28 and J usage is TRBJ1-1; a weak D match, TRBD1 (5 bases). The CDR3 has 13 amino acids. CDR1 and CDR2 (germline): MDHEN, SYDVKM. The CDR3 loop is CTSSFLGTTEAFF. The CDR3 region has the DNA TGTACCAGCAGTTTCTTAGGGACGACTGAAGCTTTCTTT.

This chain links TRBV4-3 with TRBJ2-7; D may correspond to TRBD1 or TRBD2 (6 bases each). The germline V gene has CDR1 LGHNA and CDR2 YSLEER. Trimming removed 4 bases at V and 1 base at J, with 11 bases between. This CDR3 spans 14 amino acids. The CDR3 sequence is CASSRGTFSYEQYF. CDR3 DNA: TGCGCCAGCAGCCGCGGGACATTTTCCTACGAGCAGTACTTC.

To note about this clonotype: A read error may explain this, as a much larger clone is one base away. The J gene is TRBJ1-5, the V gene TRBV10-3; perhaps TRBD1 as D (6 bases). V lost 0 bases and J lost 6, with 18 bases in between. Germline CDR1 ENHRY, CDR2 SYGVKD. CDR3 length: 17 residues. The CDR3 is CAISESLIHGGGQPQHF. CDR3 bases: TGTGCCATCAGTGAGTCTCTCATACATGGAGGGGGTCAGCCCCAGCATTTT.

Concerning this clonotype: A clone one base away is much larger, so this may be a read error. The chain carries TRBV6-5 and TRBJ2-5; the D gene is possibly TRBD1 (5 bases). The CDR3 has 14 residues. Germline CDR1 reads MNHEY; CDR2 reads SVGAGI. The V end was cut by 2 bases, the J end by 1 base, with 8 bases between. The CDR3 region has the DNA TGTGCCAGCAGTTACAGGGGTTGCCAAGAGACCCAGTACTTC. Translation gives CASSYRGCQETQYF.

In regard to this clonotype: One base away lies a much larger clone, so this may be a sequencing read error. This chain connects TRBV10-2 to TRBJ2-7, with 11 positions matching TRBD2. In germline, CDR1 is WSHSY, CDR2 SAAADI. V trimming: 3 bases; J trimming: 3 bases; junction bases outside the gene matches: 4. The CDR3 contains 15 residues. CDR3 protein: CASSDSGTSGYEQYF. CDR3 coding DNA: TGCGCCAGCAGTGACTCCGGGACTAGCGGCTACGAGCAGTACTTC.

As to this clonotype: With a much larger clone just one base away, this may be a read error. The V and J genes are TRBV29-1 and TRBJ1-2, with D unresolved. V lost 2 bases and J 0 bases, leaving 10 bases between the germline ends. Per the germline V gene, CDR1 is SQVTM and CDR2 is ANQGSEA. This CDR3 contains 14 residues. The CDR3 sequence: CSVEIATSNYGYTF. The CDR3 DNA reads TGCAGCGTTGAAATAGCAACTTCTAACTATGGCTACACCTTC.

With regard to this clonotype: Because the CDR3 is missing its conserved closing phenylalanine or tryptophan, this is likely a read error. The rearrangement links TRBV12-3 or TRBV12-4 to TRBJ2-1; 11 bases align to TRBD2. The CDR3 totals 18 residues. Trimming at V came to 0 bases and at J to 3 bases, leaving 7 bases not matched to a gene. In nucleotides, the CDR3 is TGTGCCAGCAGTTTAGCGCTAGTGGGACTAGCGGACTACAATGAGCAGTTCCTC. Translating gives CASSLALVGLADYNEQFL.

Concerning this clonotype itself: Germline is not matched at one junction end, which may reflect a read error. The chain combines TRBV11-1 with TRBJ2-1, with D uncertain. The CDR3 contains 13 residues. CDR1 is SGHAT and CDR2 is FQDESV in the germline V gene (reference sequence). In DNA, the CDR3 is TGTGCTAGCAGCTTATCCGGATCCTATGAGCAGTTCTTC. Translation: CASSLSGSYEQFF.

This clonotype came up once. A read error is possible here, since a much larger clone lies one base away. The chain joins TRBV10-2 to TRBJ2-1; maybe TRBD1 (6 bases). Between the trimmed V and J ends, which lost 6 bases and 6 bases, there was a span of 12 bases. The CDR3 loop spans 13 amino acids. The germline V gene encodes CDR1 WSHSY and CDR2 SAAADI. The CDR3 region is CASSHRVSNEQFF. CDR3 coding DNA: TGCGCCAGCAGCCACAGGGTCTCCAATGAGCAGTTCTTC.

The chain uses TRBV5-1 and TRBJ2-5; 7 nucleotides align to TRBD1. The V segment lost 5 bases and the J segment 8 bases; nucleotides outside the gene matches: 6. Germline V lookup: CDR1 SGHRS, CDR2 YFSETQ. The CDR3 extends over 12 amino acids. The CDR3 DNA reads TGCGCCAGCAGGCAGGGGACAGATACCCAGTACTTC. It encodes CASRQGTDTQYF. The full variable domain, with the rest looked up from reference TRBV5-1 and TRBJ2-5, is KAGVTQTPRYLIKTRGQQVTLSCSPISGHRSVSWYQQTPGQGLQFLFEYFSETQRNKGNFPGRFSGRQFSNSRSEMNVSTLELGDSALYLCASRQGTDTQYFGPGTRLLVL.

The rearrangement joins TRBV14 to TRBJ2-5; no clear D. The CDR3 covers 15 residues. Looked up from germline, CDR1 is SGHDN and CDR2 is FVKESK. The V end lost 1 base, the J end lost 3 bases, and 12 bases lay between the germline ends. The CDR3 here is CASSQARYGEETQYF. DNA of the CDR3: TGTGCCAGCAGCCAAGCGAGGTATGGGGAAGAGACCCAGTACTTC.

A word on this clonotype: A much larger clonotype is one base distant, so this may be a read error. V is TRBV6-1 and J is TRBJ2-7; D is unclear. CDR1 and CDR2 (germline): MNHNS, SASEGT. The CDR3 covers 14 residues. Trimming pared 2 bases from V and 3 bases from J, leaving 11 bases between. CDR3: CASSESTGHYEQYF. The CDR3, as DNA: TGTGCCAGCAGTGAATCCACCGGCCACTACGAGCAGTACTTC.

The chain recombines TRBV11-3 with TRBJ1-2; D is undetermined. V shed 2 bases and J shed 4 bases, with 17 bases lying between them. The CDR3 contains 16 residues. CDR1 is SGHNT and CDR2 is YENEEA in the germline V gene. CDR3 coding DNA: TGTGCCAGCAGCTTACGAAGAAGGTTCTGGAGCTATGGCTACACCTTC. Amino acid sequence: CASSLRRRFWSYGYTF.

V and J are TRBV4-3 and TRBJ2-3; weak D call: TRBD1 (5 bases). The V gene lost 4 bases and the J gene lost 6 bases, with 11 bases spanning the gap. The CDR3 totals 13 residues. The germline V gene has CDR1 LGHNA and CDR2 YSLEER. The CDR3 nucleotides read TGCGCCAGCAGCCTAAGCCCAGGGGATACGCAGTATTTT. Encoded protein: CASSLSPGDTQYF.

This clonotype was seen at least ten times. The CDR3 protein is CASSEAPLDTQYF. The CDR3 DNA is TGTGCCAGCAGTGAAGCGCCCTTAGATACGCAGTATTTT. The chain uses TRBV6-1 and TRBJ2-3; D gene unclear. The germline CDR1 and CDR2 sequences are MNHNS and SASEGT. The V and J ends lost 0 bases and 5 bases respectively, with 6 bases between them. This CDR3 is 13 amino acids long.